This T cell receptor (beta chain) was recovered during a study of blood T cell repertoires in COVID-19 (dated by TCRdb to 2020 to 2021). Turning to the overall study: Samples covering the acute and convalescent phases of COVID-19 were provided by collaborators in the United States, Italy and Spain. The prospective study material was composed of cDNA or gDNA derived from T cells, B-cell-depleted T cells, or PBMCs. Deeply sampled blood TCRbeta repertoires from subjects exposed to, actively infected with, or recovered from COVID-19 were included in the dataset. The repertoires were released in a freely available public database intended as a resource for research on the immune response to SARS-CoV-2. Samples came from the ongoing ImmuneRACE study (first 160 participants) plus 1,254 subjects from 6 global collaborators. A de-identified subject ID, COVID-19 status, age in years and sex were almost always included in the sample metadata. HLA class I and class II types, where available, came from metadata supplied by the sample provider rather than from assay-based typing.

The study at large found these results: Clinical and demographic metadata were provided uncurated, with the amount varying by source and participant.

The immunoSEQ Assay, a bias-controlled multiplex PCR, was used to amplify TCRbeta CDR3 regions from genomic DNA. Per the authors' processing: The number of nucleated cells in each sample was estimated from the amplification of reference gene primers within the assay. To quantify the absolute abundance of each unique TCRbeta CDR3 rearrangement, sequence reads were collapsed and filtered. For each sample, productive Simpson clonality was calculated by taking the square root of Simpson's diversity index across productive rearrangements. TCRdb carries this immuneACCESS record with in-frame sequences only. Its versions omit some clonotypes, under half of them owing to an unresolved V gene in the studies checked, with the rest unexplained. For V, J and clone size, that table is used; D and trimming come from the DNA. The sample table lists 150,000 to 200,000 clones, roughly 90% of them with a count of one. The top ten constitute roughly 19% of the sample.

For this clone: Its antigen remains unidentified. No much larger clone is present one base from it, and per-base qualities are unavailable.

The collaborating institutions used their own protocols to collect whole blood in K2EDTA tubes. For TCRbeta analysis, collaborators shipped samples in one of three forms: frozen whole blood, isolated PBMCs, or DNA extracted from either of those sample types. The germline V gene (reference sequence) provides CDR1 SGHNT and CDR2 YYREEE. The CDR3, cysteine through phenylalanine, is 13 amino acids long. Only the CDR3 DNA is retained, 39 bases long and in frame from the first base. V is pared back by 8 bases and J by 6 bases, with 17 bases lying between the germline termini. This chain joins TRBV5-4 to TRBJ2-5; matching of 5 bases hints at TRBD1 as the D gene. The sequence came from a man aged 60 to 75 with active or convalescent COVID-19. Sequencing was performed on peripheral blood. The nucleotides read TGTGCCAGTACCCCAGCAGGGCTCCAGACCCAGTACTTC. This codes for CASTPAGLQTQYF.